This TCR beta chain was sequenced for a study of early T cells in non-severe SARS-CoV-2 infection. About the research overall: Chains were unpaired, as sequencing was done on bulk RNA from unsorted whole blood. Study-level points and caveats: Using VDJdb, the matching emphasized anti-spike CD8 responses while missing private and CD4 specificities.

Individually, cDNA molecules had unique molecular identifiers attached to them. TCRdb re-derived calls from the 5' RACE reads in MiXCR, one entry per CDR3 protein. The table lists about 80,000 distinct CDR3 sequences, around 5% of them singletons. This clonotype was counted a few times. Its antigen is unidentified. Trimming cost V 6 bases and J 0 bases; bases outside gene matches: 4. CDR1 is SEHNR and CDR2 is FQNEAQ in the germline V gene (reference sequence). The CDR3 is made up of 14 amino acids. This chain joins TRBV7-9 and TRBJ1-1, with 7 positions matching TRBD1. The starting material was whole blood, obtained at baseline. This TCR derives from an adult who was a healthcare worker with PCR-confirmed SARS-CoV-2 infection or an uninfected control (not recorded which). For the CDR3, the DNA is TGTGCCAGCAGTTCTACAGGGGTGAACACTGAAGCTTTCTTT. This codes for CASSSTGVNTEAFF.